This passage covers 14 T cell receptor beta chains from one sample sequenced in a study of shared clonotypes between healthy human individuals. Using immunoSEQ multiplex PCR, the repertoire was profiled, and TCRdb retains in-frame clones only, with some absent. The sample comprises roughly 700,000 clones, about 74% of which are singletons, and over 1.5% rests with the top ten. The specimen sequenced was memory CD4+ T cells sorted from blood. Subset indicated: CD45RA-negative fraction. These receptors were taken from a woman aged 30 to 39 in good health.

CDR3 bases: TGTGCCAGTAGTATAAGGGGACAGAGCACAGATACGCAGTATTTT. This translates into CASSIRGQSTDTQYF. V usage is TRBV19 and J usage is TRBJ2-3; TRBD1 matches at 7 bases. The germline CDR1 and CDR2 sequences are LNHDA and SQIVND (reference sequence). The V and J ends lost 2 bases and 0 bases, in that order; junction bases with no gene match: 2. There are 15 residues in the CDR3.

The V gene is TRBV10-3, the J gene TRBJ1-5; D perhaps matches TRBD1 (6 bases). CDR3 length equals 16 residues. V was shortened by 0 bases and J by 4 bases, with 13 bases between the two germline ends. Germline V gene data show CDR1 as ENHRY and CDR2 as SYGVKD. Written as DNA, the CDR3 is TGTGCCATCAGTGAGTCCGGGGGGCAGGGGAATCAGCCCCAGCATTTT. The encoded protein is CAISESGGQGNQPQHF.

The V gene is TRBV14, the J gene TRBJ1-2; weak D call: TRBD1 (6 bases). Germline V gives CDR1 SGHDN, CDR2 FVKESK. V gave up 3 bases and J gave up 7 bases, with 9 bases separating them. The CDR3 is 12 amino acids. CDR3 amino acids: CASSQGAGGYTF. DNA of the CDR3: TGTGCCAGCAGCCAGGGGGCCGGTGGCTACACCTTC.

This clone was detected a few times. The rearrangement uses TRBV29-1 and TRBJ2-1, with D perhaps matching TRBD2 (6 bases). Trimming took off 2 bases at V and 8 bases at J, with 19 bases between the two ends. This CDR3 region has 15 residues. The germline V gene has CDR1 SQVTM and CDR2 ANQGSEA. CDR3 bases: TGCAGCGTTGAATTGTCGGACTACCAATCGGATGAGCAGTTCTTC. It encodes CSVELSDYQSDEQFF.

The rearrangement joins TRBV7-9 to TRBJ1-2, with D perhaps matching TRBD1 (5 bases). The CDR3 has 16 amino acids. From germline, CDR1 is SEHNR and CDR2 FQNEAQ (reference sequence). Trimming removed 3 bases at V and 4 bases at J, with 18 bases between. The CDR3 here is CASSLVGTDNRYGYTF. CDR3 in DNA: TGTGCCAGCAGCTTGGTGGGGACCGATAACCGCTATGGCTACACCTTC.

The chain recombines TRBV19 with TRBJ1-2; maybe TRBD1 (6 bases). V was trimmed by 6 bases and J by 8 bases, leaving 25 bases between them. The germline V gene has CDR1 LNHDA and CDR2 SQIVND (reference sequence). The length of the CDR3 is 16 residues. Written as DNA, the CDR3 is TGTGCCAGTAGATCTCCCTTCGACAGGCCCTCTGGAGGCTACACCTTC. It encodes CASRSPFDRPSGGYTF.

CDR3 region: CASSYDRGSEKLFF. In nucleotides, the CDR3 is TGTGCCAGCAGTTACGACAGGGGGAGTGAAAAACTGTTTTTT. V is TRBV6-5 and J is TRBJ1-4; 9 nucleotides match TRBD1. This CDR3 region has 14 residues. Per germline, CDR1 MNHEY and CDR2 SVGAGI. The V gene end was trimmed by 2 bases and the J gene end by 7 bases; junction bases not matched to a gene: 2.

The chain uses TRBV5-4 and TRBJ2-3; possibly TRBD1 or TRBD2 for D (6 bases each). From germline, CDR1 is SGHNT and CDR2 YYREEE (reference sequence). The CDR3 covers 14 residues. V was pared by 2 bases and J by 9 bases, with 16 bases between. The CDR3 reads CASSFPGAPLTQYF. The CDR3 region has the DNA TGTGCCAGCAGCTTCCCGGGGGCCCCCCTCACGCAGTATTTT.

The chain carries TRBV28 and TRBJ1-4, with a tentative D call TRBD1 (5 bases). CDR1 is MDHEN, CDR2 SYDVKM, per germline. The CDR3 has 15 residues. Trimming took 6 bases from V and 3 from J, leaving 14 bases between them. The CDR3 DNA is TGTGCCAGCAGCTCCAGTGGGGCTGCTAATGAAAAACTGTTTTTT. It yields the protein CASSSSGAANEKLFF.

This chain links TRBV18 with TRBJ1-2; 9 bases agree with TRBD1. Germline V gene data show CDR1 as KGHSH and CDR2 as LQKENI. The V gene end was trimmed by 1 base and the J gene end by 3 bases; junction bases not matched to a gene: 3. The CDR3 spans 15 residues. The CDR3 nucleotides read TGTGCCAGCTCACCACAGAGGGACAGGGACTATGGCTACACCTTC. Translating it yields CASSPQRDRDYGYTF.

The sample holds a few counts of this clone. Other DNA sequences of this sample code for an identical CDR3. This sequence joins TRBV5-1 and TRBJ2-5, with 10 bases identical to TRBD2. The length of the CDR3 is 15 residues. The ends lost 0 bases at V and 2 bases at J; junction bases unmatched: 1. In germline, CDR1 is SGHRS, CDR2 YFSETQ. DNA for the CDR3: TGCGCCAGCAGCTTGGTACTAGCGGGACAAGAGACCCAGTACTTC. It yields the protein CASSLVLAGQETQYF.

The V call is TRBV7-3, the J call TRBJ2-7, with D unresolved. V lost 2 bases and J 2 bases, leaving 13 bases between the germline ends. The CDR3 runs to 15 residues. In germline, CDR1 is SGHTA, CDR2 FQGTGA. For the CDR3, the DNA is TGTGCCAGCAGCTTAGTGGCGCTACTGCCCTACGAGCAGTACTTC. It translates to CASSLVALLPYEQYF.

This chain uses TRBV5-1 with TRBJ1-6; a possible D gene is TRBD1 (5 bases). This CDR3 is built from 15 residues. The germline gives CDR1 SGHRS, CDR2 YFSETQ. With 5 bases removed from V and 8 bases from J, the gap between germline ends came to 17 bases. CDR3 sequence reads: CASREGPGRDSPLHF. In DNA, the CDR3 is TGCGCCAGCAGAGAGGGTCCGGGACGGGATTCACCCCTCCACTTT.

The rearrangement links TRBV6-4 to TRBJ2-3; TRBD1 matches 8 bases. Germline V gene lookup returns CDR1 MRHNA and CDR2 SNTAGT. J was trimmed by 5 bases and V by 2 bases; bases with no gene match: 6. This CDR3 has 15 amino acids. CDR3 protein: CASSDGLQGVDTQYF. The CDR3 DNA is TGTGCCAGCAGTGACGGGTTACAGGGGGTAGATACGCAGTATTTT.